The 29 T cell receptor beta chains in this list originate from one sample, sequenced in a study of blood T cell repertoires in COVID-19. Sequencing was performed with immunoSEQ multiplex PCR; in TCRdb, only in-frame clones are kept and a portion is missing. The data hold about 400,000 clones, with roughly 88% observed a single time. Sequenced input: PBMCs or T cells enriched from blood (not recorded which). The receptors were sampled from a woman between 35 and 50 years old with acute COVID-19.

CDR3 loop: CARNLRGGEVYGYTF. The CDR3 DNA sequence: TGTGCCAGAAACCTTCGAGGGGGAGAAGTCTATGGCTACACCTTC. V and J are TRBV2 and TRBJ1-2, with D possibly TRBD1 on 6 matching bases. The CDR3 extends over 15 amino acids. Between the trimmed V and J ends, which lost 9 bases and 4 bases, there was a span of 21 bases. Germline V gene lookup returns CDR1 SNHLY and CDR2 FYNNEI. Full variable domain (remainder filled in from reference TRBV2 and TRBJ1-2): EPEVTQTPSHQVTQMGQEVILRCVPISNHLYFYWYRQILGQKVEFLVSFYNNEISEKSEIFDDQFSVERPDGSNFTLKIRSTKLEDSAMYFCARNLRGGEVYGYTFGSGTRLTVV.

In its sample, this clone was seen once. The V and J genes are TRBV5-1 and TRBJ2-7; D not resolved. This CDR3 spans 14 amino acids. V lost 0 bases and J 3 bases, leaving 10 bases between the germline ends. Germline-derived CDR1 and CDR2 are SGHRS and YFSETQ. In DNA, the CDR3 is TGCGCCAGCAGCTTGGGGTACGAGATCTACGAGCAGTACTTC. Its protein product is CASSLGYEIYEQYF.

This rearrangement joins TRBV9 to TRBJ1-4, with D unclear. CDR3 length equals 15 residues. V lost 0 bases to trimming and J lost 7 bases, with 13 bases between them. CDR1 is SGDLS, CDR2 YYNGEE, per germline. CDR3 nucleotides: TGTGCCAGCAGCGTAGGGTTACAGATCGGTGAAAAACTGTTTTTT. Its translation is CASSVGLQIGEKLFF.

This chain uses TRBV19 with TRBJ1-3; D is unclear. Germline V gene sequence: CDR1 LNHDA, CDR2 SQIVND (reference sequence). The CDR3 covers 14 residues. V shed 8 bases and J shed 0 bases, with 11 bases lying between them. The CDR3 DNA reads TGTGCCAGTGTTCGGGTACCCTCTGGAAACACCATATATTTT. This gives the protein CASVRVPSGNTIYF.

The chain joins TRBV6-6 to TRBJ1-6; 7 bases map to TRBD1. The CDR3 contains 14 residues. J was trimmed by 9 bases and V by 6 bases; bases with no gene match: 8. CDR1 and CDR2 (germline): MNHNY, SVGAGI (reference sequence). In DNA form, the CDR3 reads TGTGCCAGCAGACCTACAGGGGAGGTTTCACCCCTCCACTTT. This sequence encodes CASRPTGEVSPLHF.

The chain recombines TRBV11-2 with TRBJ1-1; 7 nucleotides agree with TRBD1. J was trimmed by 2 bases and V by 6 bases; bases with no gene match: 9. This CDR3 is built from 15 residues. Germline CDR1 and CDR2: SGHAT and FQNNGV. The CDR3, as DNA: TGTGCCAGCAGTCCCCGGACAGGATCTAACACTGAAGCTTTCTTT. This sequence encodes CASSPRTGSNTEAFF.

This sequence joins TRBV21-1 and TRBJ2-6; the D call TRBD2 from the table was never checked on the DNA. TRBV21-1 is a known pseudogene. The CDR3 has 12 residues. The CDR3 loop is CASSPGANVLTF. In nucleotides, the CDR3 is TGTGCCAGCTCTCCTGGGGCCAACGTCCTGACTTTC.

The chain employs TRBV9 and TRBJ1-1; 12 bases are a match to TRBD1. Germline CDR1 and CDR2: SGDLS and YYNGEE. V lost 4 bases and J lost 1; bases outside the gene matches: 8. This CDR3 region has 17 residues. As DNA, the CDR3 is TGTGCCAGCAGCCCCTCGGGACAGGGGGCAAGGAACACTGAAGCTTTCTTT. It translates to CASSPSGQGARNTEAFF.

V and J are TRBV12-3 or TRBV12-4 and TRBJ1-4, with 7 bases that match TRBD1. This CDR3 region has 13 residues. Losses at the gene ends were 1 base for V and 15 bases for J; bases not matched to a gene: 8. Written as DNA, the CDR3 is TGTGCCAGCAGTTTAGGGGCCCAGGGGGGTATGTTTTTT. Its protein product is CASSLGAQGGMFF.

The V and J genes are TRBV6-6 and TRBJ1-2; TRBD1 matches 7 bases. CDR1 is MNHNY and CDR2 is SVGAGI in the germline V gene (reference sequence). The CDR3 sequence is 14 residues long. V was clipped by 4 bases and J by 4 bases; unmatched bases: 6. CDR3 residues: CASSSQTGFYGYTF. The CDR3 DNA is TGTGCCAGCAGTTCACAGACAGGGTTCTATGGCTACACCTTC.

The rearrangement uses TRBV27 and TRBJ1-2; TRBD1 matches 8 bases. The trim removed 3 bases at V and 3 bases at J, leaving 9 bases unmatched. The CDR3 runs to 16 residues. Germline CDR1 MNHEY, CDR2 SMNVEV (reference sequence). CDR3 in amino acids: CASSFHRGSVDYGYTF. CDR3 in DNA: TGTGCCAGCAGTTTCCACAGGGGGAGCGTTGACTATGGCTACACCTTC.

The genes are TRBV7-6 and TRBJ2-1, with 8 bases that match TRBD1. CDR1 and CDR2 from the germline V gene are SGHVS and FNYEAQ. Unmatched junction bases numbered 17, after V lost 3 bases and J lost 10 bases. This CDR3 is 17 amino acids long. The CDR3 DNA sequence: TGTGCCAGCAGCTTGGCGGGACAGGAGGTTATCTCAACGGAGCAGTTCTTC. This codes for CASSLAGQEVISTEQFF.

J is TRBJ1-5 and V is TRBV7-8; D is unclear. With 4 bases removed from V and 0 bases from J, the gap between germline ends came to 13 bases. Germline loops: CDR1 SGHVS, CDR2 FQNEAQ. This CDR3 region has 16 residues. The CDR3 region has the DNA TGTGCCAGCAGCTATGCGGGAGGCTATAGCAATCAGCCCCAGCATTTT. Encoded protein: CASSYAGGYSNQPQHF.

V is TRBV2 and J is TRBJ1-2, with 8 nucleotides matching TRBD1. V shed 8 bases, J shed 4 bases, and the junction held 9 bases outside the gene matches. Germline V gives CDR1 SNHLY, CDR2 FYNNEI. The CDR3 has 14 amino acids. The CDR3 DNA sequence: TGTGCCAGCCAGTCCGGGACAGGACTCTATGGCTACACCTTC. Protein: CASQSGTGLYGYTF.

The chain has TRBV9 and TRBJ2-3; TRBD2 aligns across 9 bases. J gave up 0 bases and V 4 bases, and 9 bases lay outside the gene matches. The CDR3 totals 17 residues. CDR1 and CDR2 from the germline V gene are SGDLS and YYNGEE. CDR3 nucleotides: TGTGCCAGCAGCCCCCGTCGACTAGCGGAAAGCACAGATACGCAGTATTTT. The encoded protein is CASSPRRLAESTDTQYF.

The chain joins TRBV12-3 or TRBV12-4 to TRBJ1-1; no clear D gene. The CDR3 has 13 residues. Between the trimmed V and J ends, which lost 6 bases and 1 base, there was a span of 9 bases. CDR3 residues: CASSLGPNTEAFF. The DNA of the CDR3 is TGTGCCAGCAGCCTCGGTCCGAACACTGAAGCTTTCTTT.

This sequence joins TRBV28 and TRBJ1-6; no reliable D call. Trimming removed 1 base at V and 0 bases at J, with 13 bases between. There are 18 residues in the CDR3. CDR1 is MDHEN, CDR2 SYDVKM, per germline. The CDR3 nucleotides read TGTGCCAGCAGTTTATTTGTGACGTACAGCTCCTATAATTCACCCCTCCACTTT. This sequence encodes CASSLFVTYSSYNSPLHF.

DNA for the CDR3: TGTGCCAGCAGTTCCCGTGCGGATACGCAGTATTTT. It encodes CASSSRADTQYF. The chain carries TRBV6-6 and TRBJ2-3; D is unclear. The V gene's germline CDR1 is MNHNY and CDR2 SVGAGI (reference sequence). The CDR3 is made up of 12 amino acids. The V and J ends lost 4 bases and 6 bases respectively, with 8 bases between them.

This chain uses TRBV12-3 or TRBV12-4 with TRBJ2-7; D unclear. Trimming removed 6 bases from V and 1 base from J, with 7 bases in between. There are 12 residues in the CDR3. The CDR3 nucleotides read TGTGCCAGCAGCATAGAGTCCTACGAGCAGTACTTC. The encoded protein is CASSIESYEQYF.

This clone was seen just once. The J gene is TRBJ1-2, the V gene TRBV7-9; TRBD1 aligns across 7 bases. Per germline, CDR1 SEHNR and CDR2 FQNEAQ (reference sequence). V shed 6 bases, J shed 3 bases, and the junction held 7 bases outside the gene matches. The CDR3 spans 14 residues. The CDR3 DNA is TGTGCCAGCAGACCAGGGGGATACGACTATGGCTACACCTTC. Amino acid sequence: CASRPGGYDYGYTF.

This chain uses TRBV4-1 with TRBJ1-1; TRBD1 is a possible D gene (5 bases). V lost 0 bases and J lost 6, with 11 bases in between. This CDR3 comprises 14 residues. Germline lookup yields CDR1 MGHRA and CDR2 YSYEKL. The CDR3 sequence: CASSQDQGIAEAFF. The CDR3, as DNA: TGCGCCAGCAGCCAAGATCAGGGTATTGCTGAAGCTTTCTTT.

The chain has TRBV24-1 and TRBJ2-1, with a tentative D call TRBD2 (5 bases). V was clipped by 8 bases and J by 5 bases, with 15 bases between them. Germline lookup yields CDR1 KGHDR and CDR2 SFDVKD. The CDR3 length is 14 residues. The CDR3 reads CATTSRGFNNEQFF. For the CDR3, the DNA is TGTGCCACCACTAGCCGCGGGTTTAACAATGAGCAGTTCTTC.

The chain joins TRBV30 to TRBJ1-6, with D possibly TRBD1 on 6 matching bases. Trimming removed 2 bases from V and 8 bases from J, with 10 bases in between. Germline-derived CDR1 and CDR2 are GTSNPN and SVGIG (reference sequence). This CDR3 region has 13 residues. DNA for the CDR3: TGTGCCTGGAGTCAGGGGCTTGATTCACCCCTCCACTTT. Protein product: CAWSQGLDSPLHF.

V and J are TRBV20-1 and TRBJ2-7; possibly TRBD1 for D (5 bases). The V and J ends lost 3 bases and 1 base respectively, with 13 bases between them. CDR3 length equals 14 residues. Germline V gene sequence: CDR1 DFQATT, CDR2 SNEGSKA (reference sequence). The CDR3 here is CSASRFAGSYEQYF. The CDR3 DNA is TGCAGTGCTAGTCGCTTCGCAGGGTCCTACGAGCAGTACTTC.

V is TRBV19 and J is TRBJ1-5, with a possible D match to TRBD1 (5 bases). There are 18 residues in the CDR3. Trimming removed 1 base at V and 3 bases at J, with 19 bases between. Germline-derived CDR1 and CDR2 are LNHDA and SQIVND (reference sequence). The CDR3 protein is CASSIGTGGTIDNQPQHF. DNA of the CDR3: TGTGCCAGTAGTATAGGAACAGGTGGAACTATAGACAATCAGCCCCAGCATTTT.

The chain is built from TRBV9 and TRBJ2-2, with a weak D call TRBD2 (6 bases). Trimming pared 4 bases from V and 2 bases from J, leaving 15 bases between. This CDR3 comprises 16 residues. Looked up from germline, CDR1 is SGDLS and CDR2 is YYNGEE. DNA for the CDR3: TGTGCCAGCAGCTCACCCGTGGGGGGAAACACCGGGGAGCTGTTTTTT. Protein sequence: CASSSPVGGNTGELFF.

The CDR3 sequence: CASSVEVSESYNEQFF. Here the CDR3 DNA reads TGTGCCAGCAGCGTAGAGGTTAGCGAATCCTACAATGAGCAGTTCTTC. V and J are TRBV9 and TRBJ2-1; weak D call: TRBD2 (5 bases). The length of the CDR3 is 16 residues. Germline CDR1 and CDR2: SGDLS and YYNGEE. Trimming stripped 0 bases from V and 1 base from J, with 11 bases between.

The CDR3 bases are TGTGCCAGCAAGCGGGGGGGCCGTCCTGGGGAGCTGTTTTTT. This sequence encodes CASKRGGRPGELFF. V gene TRBV6-5 combines with J gene TRBJ2-2; 10 bases are shared with TRBD2. The CDR3 runs to 14 residues. Germline CDR1 and CDR2: MNHEY and SVGAGI. Trimming removed 7 bases from V and 8 bases from J; junction bases left unmatched: 7.

The rearrangement links TRBV15 to TRBJ2-1; TRBD1 is a possible D gene (5 bases). The CDR3 sequence is 16 residues long. Germline CDR1 reads LNHNV; CDR2 reads YYDKDF (reference sequence). Trimming stripped 1 base from V and 4 bases from J, with 14 bases between. CDR3 region: CATSRAGQETYNEQFF. CDR3 in DNA: TGTGCCACCAGCAGAGCAGGGCAGGAGACATACAATGAGCAGTTCTTC. The variable domain in full, with the rest retrieved from reference TRBV15 and TRBJ2-1, is DAMVIQNPRYQVTQFGKPVTLSCSQTLNHNVMYWYQQKSSQAPKLLFHYYDKDFNNEADTPDNFQSRRPNTSFCFLDIRSPGLGDTAMYLCATSRAGQETYNEQFFGPGTRLTVL.